This T cell receptor beta chain appears in the sequencing data of a study of cytotoxic CD8 clonotypes in ibrutinib-treated CLL. Clones were read by immunoSEQ multiplex PCR, and TCRdb kept only the in-frame ones, dropping some. Seen here are 160,000 or so clones, under 85% observed once, and the top ten hold about 4.3%. Germline loops: CDR1 MDHEN, CDR2 SYDVKM. This CDR3 region has 15 residues. V shed 7 bases and J shed 1 base, with 14 bases lying between them. This TCR was sampled from a human donor with chronic lymphocytic leukemia. Source: PBMCs, taken after 24 months of ibrutinib treatment. V usage is TRBV28 and J usage is TRBJ1-5; TRBD1 is a possible D gene (5 bases). Written as DNA, the CDR3 is TGTGCCAGCAATGAACTCCGGGGGAGCAATCAGCCCCAGCATTTT. Residues: CASNELRGSNQPQHF.